The 4 T cell receptor beta chains reported below all come from one sample, sequenced in a study of blood T cell repertoires in COVID-19. The repertoire was sequenced with immunoSEQ multiplex PCR; TCRdb's copy has only in-frame clones and lacks some. Of 190,000 or so clones in the sample, just under 90% were seen once. The specimen was peripheral blood. The receptors originated from a man aged 55 to 70 who had recovered from COVID-19.

This clone was counted only a few times. This chain uses TRBV27 with TRBJ1-1; tentatively, D is TRBD1 (6 bases). The V end lost 8 bases, the J end lost 0 bases, and 16 bases lay between the germline ends. The CDR3 is 15 residues long. The germline CDR1 and CDR2 sequences are MNHEY and SMNVEV (reference sequence). The CDR3 DNA sequence: TGTGCCAGCCACGCGGGGGGCTCGGTGAACACTGAAGCTTTCTTT. It translates to CASHAGGSVNTEAFF.

In its sample, this clone was seen once. The chain uses TRBV6-5 and TRBJ1-1; 7 nucleotides match TRBD1. The CDR3 runs 15 residues. V shed 3 bases, J shed 1 base, and the junction held 5 bases outside the gene matches. CDR1 is MNHEY, CDR2 SVGAGI, per germline. CDR3 nucleotide sequence: TGTGCCAGCAGTTATTCCGGGACAGCGAACACTGAAGCTTTCTTT. As protein: CASSYSGTANTEAFF.

The J gene is TRBJ1-1, the V gene TRBV5-1; weak D call: TRBD1 (6 bases). The germline V gene has CDR1 SGHRS and CDR2 YFSETQ. Trimming shortened V by 2 bases and J by 4 bases, and 12 bases separated the two germline ends. The CDR3 loop spans 14 amino acids. Written as DNA, the CDR3 is TGCGCCAGCAGCTTCAGGGGAGGGGGCACTGAAGCTTTCTTT. It encodes CASSFRGGGTEAFF.

The rearrangement uses TRBV7-2 and TRBJ2-5; TRBD2 matches 9 bases. This CDR3 is built from 18 residues. With 1 base clipped from V and 2 bases from J, the junction kept 11 bases outside the gene matches. Per the germline V gene, CDR1 is SGHTA and CDR2 is FQGNSA. The CDR3 DNA reads as TGTGCCAGCAGCTTAGGGGGGCTAGCGGGATGGCATCAAGAGACCCAGTACTTC. Amino acids: CASSLGGLAGWHQETQYF.